This T cell receptor beta chain is drawn from a study of blood T cell repertoires in COVID-19. Original data processing: Quantification of nucleated cells was approximated via reference gene primer amplification. Clones were sequenced by immunoSEQ multiplex PCR, and TCRdb holds only the in-frame ones, with some missing. That table gives V, J and clone size, and the DNA gave D and trimming. The sample contains a few hundred thousand clones, 85% of which appear only once. All enrollees were about 18 to 90 years old and from 24 US areas. Cohorts were determined from participant-reported clinical history. Trimming removed 0 bases from V and 0 bases from J, with 12 bases in between. The CDR3 has 16 amino acids. CDR1 is SGHNT and CDR2 is YYREEE in the germline V gene (reference sequence).

The chain combines TRBV5-4 with TRBJ1-2; tentatively, D is TRBD1 (6 bases). Sequenced material: PBMCs or T cells enriched from blood (not recorded which). This clonotype was sampled from a man aged 35 to 55 who had recovered from COVID-19. The CDR3 is CASSLAADRANYGYTF. CDR3 DNA: TGTGCCAGCAGCTTGGCAGCGGACAGAGCTAACTATGGCTACACCTTC.